This T cell receptor beta chain is from a study of CD8 T cells in ankylosing spondylitis. Germline V gene data show CDR1 as SGHVS and CDR2 as FNYEAQ. Trimming cost V 5 bases and J 4 bases, with 15 bases left between them. CDR3 length: 16 amino acids. TCRdb redid the calling of the 5' RACE reads with MiXCR, one entry per CDR3 protein. The repertoire holds 250,000 or so distinct CDR3 sequences, with over 8.5% as singletons. There are many counts of this clonotype. What it recognizes is unknown. Findings and limits, study-wide: Clones tied to disease were said to be significantly enriched in matched ankylosing spondylitis synovial fluid. With a CD8+ phenotype, disease-linked clones were relatively rare in peripheral blood. In ankylosing spondylitis blood, a motif of roughly 8 highly homologous TCR beta variants appeared characteristic.

This chain uses TRBV7-6 with TRBJ2-6; D is possibly TRBD2 (6 bases). This sequence originates from a male donor with ankylosing spondylitis or in good health (not recorded which). The sample consisted of blood, either unsorted or a sorted T cell fraction (not recorded which). CDR3 in amino acids: CASSPQLAIGANVLTF. The CDR3 coding sequence is TGTGCCAGCAGCCCACAACTAGCAATCGGGGCCAACGTCCTGACTTTC.